The clone carrying this T cell receptor beta chain was seen repeatedly, ten times or more. As for time point: before trial treatment. Low-dose radiotherapy, low-dose cyclophosphamide, aspirin, ipilimumab and nivolumab were all given to the donors. The sample comes from a study of low-dose radiotherapy and immunotherapy resistance in tumors. Overall study: A daily 300 mg dose of oral aspirin was taken by patients for four cycles from cycle 1 day 1.

The V gene end was trimmed by 9 bases and the J gene end by 5 bases; junction bases not matched to a gene: 4. This CDR3 spans 12 amino acids. Germline CDR1 MNHEY, CDR2 SMNVEV (reference sequence). TRAV- and TRBV-specific primers were used for first-strand cDNA, which covered alpha and beta chains. The PCR that amplified TCRs ran for about 20 cycles, relying on a constant-region primer and a V-primer adapter. A single record per CDR3 protein comes from TCRdb applying MiXCR to the reads. The data hold tens of thousands of distinct CDR3 sequences, with roughly 24% observed a single time. The J gene is TRBJ1-5, the V gene TRBV27, with 7 bases fitting TRBD1. This sequence originates from a male donor with prostate cancer. This specimen was PBMCs, taken before treatment. Written as DNA, the CDR3 is TGTGCCAGTCGACAGGGTGATCAGCCCCAGCATTTT. The encoded protein is CASRQGDQPQHF.